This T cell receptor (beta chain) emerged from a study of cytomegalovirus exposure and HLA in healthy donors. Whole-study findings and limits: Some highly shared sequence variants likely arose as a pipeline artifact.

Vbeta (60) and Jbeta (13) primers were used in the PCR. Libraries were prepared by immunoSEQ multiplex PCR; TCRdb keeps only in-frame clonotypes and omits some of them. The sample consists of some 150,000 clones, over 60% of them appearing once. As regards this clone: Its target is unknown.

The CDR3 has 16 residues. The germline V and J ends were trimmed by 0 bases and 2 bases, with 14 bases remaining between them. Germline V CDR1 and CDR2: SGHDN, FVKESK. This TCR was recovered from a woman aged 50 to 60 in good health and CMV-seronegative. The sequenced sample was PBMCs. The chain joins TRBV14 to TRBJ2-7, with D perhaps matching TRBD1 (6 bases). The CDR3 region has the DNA TGTGCCAGCAGCCAAGATACCAGAGACAGGCCCTACGAGCAGTACTTC. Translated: CASSQDTRDRPYEQYF.